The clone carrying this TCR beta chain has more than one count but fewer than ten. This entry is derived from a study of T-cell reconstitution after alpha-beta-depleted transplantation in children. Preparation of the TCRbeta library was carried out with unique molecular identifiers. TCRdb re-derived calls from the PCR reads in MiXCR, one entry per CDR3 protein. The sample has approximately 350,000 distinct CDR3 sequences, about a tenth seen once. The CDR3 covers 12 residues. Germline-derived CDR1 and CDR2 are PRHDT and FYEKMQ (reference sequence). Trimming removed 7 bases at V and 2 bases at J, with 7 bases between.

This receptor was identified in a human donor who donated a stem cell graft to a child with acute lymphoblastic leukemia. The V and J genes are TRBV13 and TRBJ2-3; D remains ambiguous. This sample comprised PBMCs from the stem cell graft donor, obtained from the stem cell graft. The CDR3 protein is CASNSYTDTQYF. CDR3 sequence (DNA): TGTGCCAGCAACAGCTACACAGATACGCAGTATTTT.